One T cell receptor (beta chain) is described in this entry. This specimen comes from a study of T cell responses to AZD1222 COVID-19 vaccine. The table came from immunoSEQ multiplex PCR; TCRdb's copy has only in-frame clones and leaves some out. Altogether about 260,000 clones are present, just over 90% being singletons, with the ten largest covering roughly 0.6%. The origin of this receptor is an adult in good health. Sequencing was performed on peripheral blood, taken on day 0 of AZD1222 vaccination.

CDR3 loop: CASTIGAGTEAFF. As DNA, the CDR3 is TGTGCCAGTACCATAGGGGCGGGCACTGAAGCTTTCTTT. The chain recombines TRBV19 with TRBJ1-1; possibly TRBD1 for D (5 bases). The CDR3 totals 13 residues. V lost 7 bases, J lost 4 bases, and 13 bases lay in between. Germline-derived CDR1 and CDR2 are LNHDA and SQIVND (reference sequence).